This TCR beta chain was captured by sequencing in a study of brain metastases from non-small cell lung cancer. Overall study findings and caveats: TCR repertoires overlapped largely between brain metastases and matched primaries.

V lost 0 bases and J lost 3, with 12 bases in between. The CDR3 is made up of 15 amino acids. CDR1 SGHDN and CDR2 FVKESK come from the germline V gene. To note about this clone: The antigen is undetermined.

Using immunoSEQ multiplex PCR, the repertoire was profiled, and TCRdb retains in-frame clones only, with some absent. Seen here are just over 300 clones, 80% to 95% observed once, and the top ten hold over 5%. The material sequenced was tissue from a brain metastasis. The chain recombines TRBV14 with TRBJ2-7; D is unresolved. The TCR comes from a donor over 35 with non-small cell lung cancer. The CDR3 nucleotides are TGTGCCAGCAGCCAAGATAGCCACGGCTACTACGAGCAGTACTTC. Protein: CASSQDSHGYYEQYF.